Presented here are 32 T cell receptor beta chains from one specimen sequenced in a study of blood T cell repertoires in COVID-19. Profiled with immunoSEQ multiplex PCR; TCRdb holds only in-frame clones, not every one. The sample carries 55,000 to 80,000 clones, under 80% recorded once. Material: peripheral blood. The source is a human donor in a cohort sampled during active COVID-19.

This clone showed up just a few times. The CDR3 DNA follows: TGTGCCAGCAGTGAAGCGCCGGGGCGGACTAGCGCCGGGGAGCTGTTTTTT. Protein product: CASSEAPGRTSAGELFF. This rearrangement joins TRBV2 to TRBJ2-2; 9 bases align to TRBD2. Germline values: CDR1 SNHLY, CDR2 FYNNEI. This CDR3 is built from 17 residues. The trim removed 0 bases at V and 6 bases at J, leaving 8 bases unmatched.

This clone showed up just a few times. CDR3 coding DNA: TGTGCCAGCAGCCAAGGCACGACTAGGCTCAATGAGCAGTTCTTC. Translating gives CASSQGTTRLNEQFF. The chain couples TRBV3-1 (or the pseudogene TRBV3-2) to TRBJ2-1, with D possibly being TRBD2 (6 bases). CDR1 and CDR2 from the germline V gene are LGHDT and YNNKEL (reference sequence). CDR3 length: 15 amino acids. Trimming removed 1 base from V and 6 bases from J, with 13 bases in between.

The chain employs TRBV2 and TRBJ2-1; D may be TRBD1 (6 bases). The CDR3 contains 13 residues. Deletions cut 6 bases from V and 9 bases from J, with 15 bases between. Germline loops: CDR1 SNHLY, CDR2 FYNNEI. CDR3 in amino acids: CASSDQGISEQFF. For the CDR3, the DNA is TGTGCCAGCAGCGACCAGGGGATCAGTGAGCAGTTCTTC.

This clone turned up a few times. The chain combines TRBV27 with TRBJ1-6, with TRBD1 as a possible D gene (5 bases). With 2 bases removed from V and 3 bases from J, the gap between germline ends came to 14 bases. CDR3 length equals 17 residues. Germline V gene lookup returns CDR1 MNHEY and CDR2 SMNVEV (reference sequence). CDR3 sequence (DNA): TGTGCCAGCAGTTTAGTACAGGCCTCCGGCTATAATTCACCCCTCCACTTT. Amino acid sequence: CASSLVQASGYNSPLHF.

This clone was seen a single time. This chain uses TRBV7-8 with TRBJ1-1; 8 bases are shared with TRBD1. The trim removed 5 bases at V and 3 bases at J, leaving 5 bases unmatched. The CDR3 loop spans 14 amino acids. Per germline, CDR1 SGHVS and CDR2 FQNEAQ. CDR3 nucleotide sequence: TGTGCCAGCAGCAAGGGACAGGCGGACACTGAAGCTTTCTTT. It translates to CASSKGQADTEAFF. Full variable domain (missing parts from reference TRBV7-8 and TRBJ1-1): GAGVSQSPRYKVAKRGQDVALRCDPISGHVSLFWYQQALGQGPEFLTYFQNEAQLDKSGLPSDRFFAERPEGSVSTLKIQRTQQEDSAVYLCASSKGQADTEAFFGQGTRLTVV.

This clone was counted between two and nine times. The chain joins TRBV30 to TRBJ2-7, with D possibly TRBD2 on 6 matching bases. The germline V gene has CDR1 GTSNPN and CDR2 SVGIG (reference sequence). Trimming left V 1 base short and J 0 bases short, with 7 bases between. CDR3 length equals 13 residues. Written as DNA, the CDR3 is TGTGCCTGGAGTGCCGGGGGCTCCTACGAGCAGTACTTC. It specifies CAWSAGGSYEQYF.

The chain uses TRBV9 and TRBJ2-2, with D perhaps matching TRBD2 (6 bases). The CDR3 totals 15 residues. The V end was cut by 3 bases, the J end by 2 bases, with 11 bases between. CDR1 is SGDLS, CDR2 YYNGEE, per germline. The CDR3 nucleotides read TGTGCCAGCAGCGGCGGGACTCATAACACCGGGGAGCTGTTTTTT. This sequence encodes CASSGGTHNTGELFF.

The rearrangement joins TRBV9 to TRBJ2-3, with a possible D match to TRBD2 (7 bases). The CDR3 spans 17 residues. V lost 3 bases, J lost 0 bases, and 17 bases lay in between. Germline CDR1 SGDLS, CDR2 YYNGEE. CDR3 sequence (DNA): TGTGCCAGCAGCGATAGGGGGGGCCCCCGGAGCACAGATACGCAGTATTTT. Its translation is CASSDRGGPRSTDTQYF.

CDR3 bases: TGTGCCACCAGTGGGGAGGGTCGGGAGCAGTTCTTC. Protein product: CATSGEGREQFF. The V gene is TRBV24-1, the J gene TRBJ2-1; 7 bases line up with TRBD2. The CDR3 contains 12 residues. The J segment lost 10 bases and the V segment lost 5 bases, leaving 4 bases of the junction unmatched. The germline V gene encodes CDR1 KGHDR and CDR2 SFDVKD.

The J gene is TRBJ2-1, the V gene TRBV5-1; 8 nucleotides agree with TRBD2. Germline CDR1 reads SGHRS; CDR2 reads YFSETQ. V trimming: 4 bases; J trimming: 1 base; junction bases outside the gene matches: 7. The CDR3 extends over 16 amino acids. CDR3: CASSRTSGPSYNEQFF. In nucleotides, the CDR3 is TGCGCCAGCAGCCGTACTAGCGGCCCATCCTACAATGAGCAGTTCTTC. Supplemented by reference TRBV5-1 and TRBJ2-1, the full variable domain reads KAGVTQTPRYLIKTRGQQVTLSCSPISGHRSVSWYQQTPGQGLQFLFEYFSETQRNKGNFPGRFSGRQFSNSRSEMNVSTLELGDSALYLCASSRTSGPSYNEQFFGPGTRLTVL.

The chain links TRBV9 to TRBJ2-1; no clear D gene. V shed 3 bases and J shed 0 bases, with 10 bases lying between them. Germline V lookup: CDR1 SGDLS, CDR2 YYNGEE. This CDR3 comprises 15 residues. The CDR3: CASSARLSSYNEQFF. The CDR3 DNA reads as TGTGCCAGCAGCGCCCGACTGAGCTCCTACAATGAGCAGTTCTTC.

The chain employs TRBV19 and TRBJ1-5; D gene unclear. V was trimmed by 6 bases and J by 0 bases, leaving 12 bases between them. The CDR3 has 15 amino acids. CDR1 LNHDA and CDR2 SQIVND come from the germline V gene (reference sequence). Here the CDR3 DNA reads TGTGCCAGTAGCCCCCTGTATGTTAGCAATCAGCCCCAGCATTTT. This translates into CASSPLYVSNQPQHF.

CDR3 sequence (DNA): TGCGCCAGCAGCTTGTATACCGGGGAGCTGTTTTTT. It codes for CASSLYTGELFF. The chain employs TRBV5-1 and TRBJ2-2; D is unclear. The V and J ends lost 1 base and 5 bases respectively, with 3 bases between them. This CDR3 is 12 amino acids long. CDR1 is SGHRS, CDR2 YFSETQ, per germline.

This chain connects TRBV9 to TRBJ2-7; a possible D gene is TRBD1 (6 bases). CDR3 size: 14 residues. The germline V gene has CDR1 SGDLS and CDR2 YYNGEE. Trimming took 4 bases from V and 3 from J, leaving 14 bases between them. The chain's CDR3 is CASSLNTGIYEQYF. CDR3 in DNA: TGTGCCAGCAGCCTCAATACAGGGATCTACGAGCAGTACTTC.

The chain employs TRBV6-5 and TRBJ2-3; TRBD2 aligns across 9 bases. The CDR3 spans 14 residues. The V segment lost 6 bases and the J segment 6 bases; nucleotides outside the gene matches: 7. The germline CDR1 and CDR2 sequences are MNHEY and SVGAGI. CDR3 in amino acids: CASRRGGRVDTQYF. The CDR3 bases are TGTGCCAGCAGGCGGGGGGGCCGAGTTGATACGCAGTATTTT.

The chain is built from TRBV5-1 and TRBJ2-5; TRBD2 matches 11 bases. Trimming cost V 1 base and J 0 bases; bases outside gene matches: 2. Germline V CDR1 and CDR2: SGHRS, YFSETQ. This CDR3 contains 16 residues. This CDR3 is CASSLTSGGHQETQYF. The CDR3 DNA follows: TGCGCCAGCAGCTTGACTAGCGGGGGTCACCAAGAGACCCAGTACTTC.

This rearrangement joins TRBV19 to TRBJ2-1; the D gene is possibly TRBD1 (6 bases). Trimming shortened V by 7 bases and J by 9 bases, and 16 bases separated the two germline ends. The length of the CDR3 is 13 residues. CDR1 and CDR2 from the germline V gene are LNHDA and SQIVND (reference sequence). CDR3 region: CASKWDIAGEQFF. CDR3 nucleotides: TGTGCCAGTAAGTGGGACATCGCTGGTGAGCAGTTCTTC.

This chain joins TRBV28 and TRBJ2-7; 8 bases are a match to TRBD1. The CDR3 consists of 12 residues. The junction had 5 bases not matched to a gene; V was cut back by 10 bases and J by 3 bases. CDR1 and CDR2 from the germline V gene are MDHEN and SYDVKM. For the CDR3, the DNA is TGTGCCACCGGTGACAGGGGCTACGAGCAGTACTTC. Residues: CATGDRGYEQYF.

This clone was found a few times. The chain is built from TRBV28 and TRBJ1-2; TRBD1 aligns across 7 bases. With V trimmed by 7 bases and J by 7 bases, 9 bases remained unmatched. Per germline, CDR1 MDHEN and CDR2 SYDVKM. The CDR3 has 13 amino acids. The CDR3 loop is CASTADRVVGYTF. The CDR3, as DNA: TGTGCCAGCACCGCCGACAGGGTTGTTGGCTACACCTTC.

The chain couples TRBV27 to TRBJ2-2; 9 nucleotides align to TRBD2. This CDR3 region has 16 residues. Per germline, CDR1 MNHEY and CDR2 SMNVEV (reference sequence). The V segment lost 5 bases and the J segment 5 bases; nucleotides outside the gene matches: 9. CDR3 DNA sequence: TGTGCCAGCAGTCGTAGCGGGGGTGGACGGACCGGGGAGCTGTTTTTT. This translates into CASSRSGGGRTGELFF.

The chain joins TRBV7-2 to TRBJ2-5, with D possibly being TRBD2 (6 bases). Trimming took off 2 bases at V and 1 base at J, with 8 bases between the two ends. The CDR3 is made up of 14 amino acids. Per germline, CDR1 SGHTA and CDR2 FQGNSA. The CDR3 here is CASSLPGVQETQYF. The CDR3 DNA follows: TGTGCCAGCAGCTTACCGGGGGTCCAAGAGACCCAGTACTTC. The full variable domain, completed using reference TRBV7-2 and TRBJ2-5, is GAGVSQSPSNKVTEKGKDVELRCDPISGHTALYWYRQSLGQGLEFLIYFQGNSAPDKSGLPSDRFSAERTGGSVSTLTIQRTQQEDSAVYLCASSLPGVQETQYFGPGTRLLVL.

The chain employs TRBV2 and TRBJ2-5; D gene ambiguous. Trimming took off 6 bases at V and 1 base at J, with 9 bases between the two ends. Germline CDR1 and CDR2: SNHLY and FYNNEI. The CDR3 has 13 amino acids. CDR3 loop: CASRPTLQETQYF. In nucleotides, the CDR3 is TGTGCCAGCAGACCGACTCTCCAAGAGACCCAGTACTTC.

This clone appeared a single time. J is TRBJ2-3 and V is TRBV30; 7 nucleotides match TRBD1. The ends lost 2 bases at V and 0 bases at J; junction bases unmatched: 5. The germline CDR1 and CDR2 sequences are GTSNPN and SVGIG (reference sequence). The CDR3 contains 15 residues. CDR3 DNA: TGTGCCTGGAGTCTAACAGGGGCCAGCACAGATACGCAGTATTTT. The encoded protein is CAWSLTGASTDTQYF. The variable domain in full, with the rest retrieved from reference TRBV30 and TRBJ2-3, is SQTIHQWPATLVQPVGSPLSLECTVEGTSNPNLYWYRQAAGRGLQLLFYSVGIGQISSEVPQNLSASRPQDRQFILSSKKLLLSDSGFYLCAWSLTGASTDTQYFGPGTRLTVL.

The sample holds one count of this clone. The V call is TRBV5-4, the J call TRBJ1-6; no clear D gene. CDR1 and CDR2 from the germline V gene are SGHNT and YYREEE (reference sequence). This CDR3 has 14 amino acids. V lost 6 bases to trimming and J lost 5 bases, with 12 bases between them. The DNA for the CDR3 is TGTGCCAGCACCCCGCGGGGAAATAATTCACCCCTCCACTTT. Its protein is CASTPRGNNSPLHF.

The chain couples TRBV19 to TRBJ1-3; D is unresolved. V was pared by 5 bases and J by 0 bases, with 14 bases between. The CDR3 length is 16 residues. CDR1 and CDR2 (germline): LNHDA, SQIVND (reference sequence). CDR3 residues: CASSAGRGGSGNTIYF. CDR3 DNA: TGTGCCAGTAGTGCCGGACGGGGAGGCTCTGGAAACACCATATATTTT.

This clone was picked up a small number of times. The V gene is TRBV7-8, the J gene TRBJ2-7, with 10 positions matching TRBD1. V was pared by 4 bases and J by 3 bases, with 3 bases of the junction left unmatched. The germline CDR1 and CDR2 sequences are SGHVS and FQNEAQ. The CDR3 contains 14 residues. CDR3 sequence: CASSSRTGGYEQYF. The CDR3, as DNA: TGTGCCAGCAGCTCTAGGACAGGGGGCTACGAGCAGTACTTC.

The rearrangement joins TRBV2 to TRBJ2-7; possible D gene TRBD1, 6 bases. Looked up from germline, CDR1 is SNHLY and CDR2 is FYNNEI. V was clipped by 10 bases and J by 0 bases, with 16 bases between them. The CDR3 has 14 amino acids. CDR3 DNA sequence: TGTGCCACCCAGTCTCAGGGGAGCTCCTACGAGCAGTACTTC. Protein sequence: CATQSQGSSYEQYF.

The V gene is TRBV4-1, the J gene TRBJ2-1, with D tentatively TRBD1 (5 bases). The CDR3 has 18 residues. CDR1 is MGHRA, CDR2 YSYEKL, per germline. V gave up 0 bases and J gave up 6 bases, with 21 bases separating them. CDR3 nucleotide sequence: TGCGCCAGCAGCCAAGATAGGATAGGGGATCCAACGGGCAATGAGCAGTTCTTC. Protein: CASSQDRIGDPTGNEQFF.

The chain recombines TRBV30 with TRBJ2-2; tentatively, D is TRBD1 (5 bases). CDR3 length: 13 amino acids. Germline assignment: CDR1 GTSNPN and CDR2 SVGIG (reference sequence). Trimming pared 3 bases from V and 7 bases from J, leaving 12 bases between. The CDR3 DNA sequence: TGTGCCTGGAGACGAAAGGGGATCGGGGAGCTGTTTTTT. This sequence encodes CAWRRKGIGELFF.

The chain has TRBV5-5 and TRBJ2-5; 7 nucleotides line up with TRBD2. V was pared by 5 bases and J by 1 base, with 8 bases of the junction left unmatched. The CDR3 is 15 residues long. Germline V gene lookup returns CDR1 SGHKS and CDR2 YYEKEE (reference sequence). Written as DNA, the CDR3 is TGTGCCAGCAGTCAAGGCTCGGGGGGCCAAGAGACCCAGTACTTC. The encoded protein is CASSQGSGGQETQYF.

V is TRBV7-2 and J is TRBJ1-2; D not certain. Between the trimmed V and J ends, which lost 1 base and 5 bases, there was a span of 11 bases. Germline V gene data show CDR1 as SGHTA and CDR2 as FQGNSA. This CDR3 contains 14 residues. Here the CDR3 DNA reads TGTGCCAGCAGCTTAGGCAGTATAAATTATGGCTACACCTTC. This encodes CASSLGSINYGYTF.

J is TRBJ1-6 and V is TRBV19, with unresolved D. The CDR3 sequence is 15 residues long. Germline assignment: CDR1 LNHDA and CDR2 SQIVND (reference sequence). Trimming pared 3 bases from V and 8 bases from J, leaving 14 bases between. The CDR3 DNA reads as TGTGCCAGTAGTATCGGTTCGGGGTTTGATTCACCCCTCCACTTT. Amino acid sequence: CASSIGSGFDSPLHF.